The rows below give T cell receptor beta chains drawn from one sample of a study of blood T cell repertoires in COVID-19. The method was immunoSEQ multiplex PCR; TCRdb's version includes in-frame clones alone and lacks a portion of them. In the table there are fewer than 110,000 clones, around 85% of which are singletons. The sample was peripheral blood. The source is a woman in her 70s with active or convalescent COVID-19. Both conserved end residues are part of each CDR3. Fields, in order: clone size, J gene, V gene, D gene, CDR3 DNA, CDR3 protein. The D gene is left open where the match is weak. A row's size may be missing; if present it is once, few, many or a size class.

clone size: NA; J gene: TRBJ2-7; V gene: TRBV2; D gene: NA; CDR3 DNA: TGTGCCAGCAACGAAGCGGGCGTCTACGAGCAGTACTTC; CDR3 protein: CASNEAGVYEQYF
clone size: once; J gene: TRBJ1-1; V gene: TRBV28; D gene: TRBD1; CDR3 DNA: TGTGCCAGCAGTTCAGACAGGGGGTCGAACACTGAAGCTTTCTTT; CDR3 protein: CASSSDRGSNTEAFF
clone size: NA; J gene: TRBJ2-7; V gene: TRBV24-1; D gene: TRBD2; CDR3 DNA: TGTGCCACCAGTGAACTAGCGGGGGGGCCTAGGGCTCCCTTGTACGAGCAGTACTTC; CDR3 protein: CATSELAGGPRAPLYEQYF
clone size: NA; J gene: TRBJ2-1; V gene: TRBV11-2; D gene: NA; CDR3 DNA: TGTGCCAGCAGCCCAGCAGGCGTACGTAATGAGCAGTTCTTC; CDR3 protein: CASSPAGVRNEQFF
clone size: few; J gene: TRBJ2-4; V gene: TRBV4-3; D gene: TRBD2; CDR3 DNA: TGCGCCAGCAGCCAAGATGGCGGGGGCAAAAACATTCAGTACTTC; CDR3 protein: CASSQDGGGKNIQYF
clone size: NA; J gene: TRBJ2-5; V gene: TRBV7-2; D gene: NA; CDR3 DNA: TGTGCCAGCAGCTTAGCCCGAGGGGGGGCTAGGACGGTGGAGACCCAGTACTTC; CDR3 protein: CASSLARGGARTVETQYF
clone size: NA; J gene: TRBJ2-5; V gene: TRBV3-1/TRBV3-2; D gene: NA; CDR3 DNA: TGTGCCAGCAGCCAGCGGCTGGCCCAAGAGACCCAGTACTTC; CDR3 protein: CASSQRLAQETQYF
clone size: NA; J gene: TRBJ2-5; V gene: TRBV5-1; D gene: TRBD2; CDR3 DNA: TGCGCCAGCAGCTTGACAGCGGGGGGCTCCCAAGAGACCCAGTACTTC; CDR3 protein: CASSLTAGGSQETQYF
clone size: NA; J gene: TRBJ2-7; V gene: TRBV3-1/TRBV3-2; D gene: NA; CDR3 DNA: TGTGCCAGCAGCCAAGGACTCGAGCGGTGCTTC; CDR3 protein: CASSQGLERCF
clone size: NA; J gene: TRBJ1-3; V gene: TRBV6-6; D gene: NA; CDR3 DNA: TGTGCCAGCAGCTCCGGGAACTCTGGAAACACCATATATTTT; CDR3 protein: CASSSGNSGNTIYF